One T cell receptor (beta chain) is described in this entry. Its antigen is currently unknown. The data originate from a study of vaccination and CD4 T cells after COVID-19. Cultured CD4+ T cell DNA underwent sequencing with the Oncomine TCR Beta short-read assay. Genomic DNA was extracted from cultured CD4+ T cells. Via MiXCR, TCRdb re-called the PCR reads, giving one row per CDR3 protein. The sample lists 16,000 or so distinct CDR3 sequences; approximately 50% were seen once. There are 14 residues in the CDR3. Germline loops: CDR1 MDHEN, CDR2 SYDVKM. V gave up 3 bases and J gave up 3 bases, with 11 bases separating them. The treatment: roughly 10-day PBMC culture with coronavirus spike peptide pools or control peptides (ViraFEST assay). Notes on the study in general: Convalescent patients had 304 of 307 vaccine-specific clones showing spike mono-reactivity.

The source is a human donor who had recovered from COVID-19. This material consisted of CD4+ T cells from blood, cultured in vitro, taken before SARS-CoV-2 vaccination. V usage is TRBV28 and J usage is TRBJ2-5, with TRBD2 as a possible D gene (5 bases). The CDR3: CASSFGGYEETQYF. The CDR3 DNA is TGTGCCAGCAGTTTCGGCGGGTACGAAGAGACCCAGTACTTC. Filled out from reference TRBV28 and TRBJ2-5, the complete variable domain reads DVKVTQSSRYLVKRTGEKVFLECVQDMDHENMFWYRQDPGLGLRLIYFSYDVKMKEKGDIPEGYSVSREKKERFSLILESASTNQTSMYLCASSFGGYEETQYFGPGTRLLVL.